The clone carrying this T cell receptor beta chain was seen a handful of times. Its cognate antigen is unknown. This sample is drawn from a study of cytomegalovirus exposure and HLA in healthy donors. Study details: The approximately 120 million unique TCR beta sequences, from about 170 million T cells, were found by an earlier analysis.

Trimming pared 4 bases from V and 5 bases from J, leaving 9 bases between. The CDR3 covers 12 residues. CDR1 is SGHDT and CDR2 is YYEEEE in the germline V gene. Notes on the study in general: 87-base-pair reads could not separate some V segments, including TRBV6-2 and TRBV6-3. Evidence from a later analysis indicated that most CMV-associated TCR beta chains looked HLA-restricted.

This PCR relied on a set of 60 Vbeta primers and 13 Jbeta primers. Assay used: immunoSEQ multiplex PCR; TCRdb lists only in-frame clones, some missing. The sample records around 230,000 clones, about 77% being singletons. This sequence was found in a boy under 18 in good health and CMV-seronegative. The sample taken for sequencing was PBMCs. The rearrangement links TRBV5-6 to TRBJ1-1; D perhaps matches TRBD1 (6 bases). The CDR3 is CASSHQGTEAFF. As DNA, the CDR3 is TGTGCCAGCAGCCACCAGGGGACTGAAGCTTTCTTT.